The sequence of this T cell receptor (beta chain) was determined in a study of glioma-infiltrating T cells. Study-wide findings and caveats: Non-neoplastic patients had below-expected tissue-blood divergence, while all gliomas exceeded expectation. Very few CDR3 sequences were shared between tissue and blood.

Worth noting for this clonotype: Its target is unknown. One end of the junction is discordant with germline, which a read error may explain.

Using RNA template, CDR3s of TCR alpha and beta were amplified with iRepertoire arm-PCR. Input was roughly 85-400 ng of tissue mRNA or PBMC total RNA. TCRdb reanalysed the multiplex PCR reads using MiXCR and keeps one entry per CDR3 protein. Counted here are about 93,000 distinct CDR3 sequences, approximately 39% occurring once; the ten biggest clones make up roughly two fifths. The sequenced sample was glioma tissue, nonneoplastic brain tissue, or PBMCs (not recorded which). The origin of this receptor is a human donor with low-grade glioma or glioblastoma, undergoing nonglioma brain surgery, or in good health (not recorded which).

The CDR3: CAIRHRGRDTGEMFF. The CDR3 DNA follows: TGTGCCATCAGACACCGGGGCAGGGACACCGGGGAGATGTTTTTT. The V and J genes are TRBV10-3 and TRBJ2-2; maybe TRBD1 (6 bases). The CDR3 consists of 15 residues. Looked up from germline, CDR1 is ENHRY and CDR2 is SYGVKD.